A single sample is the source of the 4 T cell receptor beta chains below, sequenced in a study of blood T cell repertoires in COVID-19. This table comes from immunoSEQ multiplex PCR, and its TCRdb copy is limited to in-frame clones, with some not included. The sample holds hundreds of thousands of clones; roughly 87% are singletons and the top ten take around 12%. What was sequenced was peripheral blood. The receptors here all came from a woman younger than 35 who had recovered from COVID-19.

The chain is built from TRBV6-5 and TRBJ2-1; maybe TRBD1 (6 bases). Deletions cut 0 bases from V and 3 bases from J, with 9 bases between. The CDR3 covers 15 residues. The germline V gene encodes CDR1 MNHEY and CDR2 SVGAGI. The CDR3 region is CASSYSQGSYNEQFF. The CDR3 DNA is TGTGCCAGCAGTTACTCGCAGGGGAGCTACAATGAGCAGTTCTTC.

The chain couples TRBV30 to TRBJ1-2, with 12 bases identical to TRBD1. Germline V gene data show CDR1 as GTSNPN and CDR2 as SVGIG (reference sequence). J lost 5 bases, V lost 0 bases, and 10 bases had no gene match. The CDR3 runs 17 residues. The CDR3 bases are TGTGCCTGGAGTGTACTTGGGACAGGGGGCTCTAGGTATGGCTACACCTTC. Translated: CAWSVLGTGGSRYGYTF. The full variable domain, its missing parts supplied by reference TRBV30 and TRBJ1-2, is SQTIHQWPATLVQPVGSPLSLECTVEGTSNPNLYWYRQAAGRGLQLLFYSVGIGQISSEVPQNLSASRPQDRQFILSSKKLLLSDSGFYLCAWSVLGTGGSRYGYTFGSGTRLTVV.

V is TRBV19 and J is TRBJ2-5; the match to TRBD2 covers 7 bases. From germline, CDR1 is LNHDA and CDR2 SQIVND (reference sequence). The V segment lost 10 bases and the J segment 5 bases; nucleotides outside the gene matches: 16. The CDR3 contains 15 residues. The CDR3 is CATTGTNTPGETQYF. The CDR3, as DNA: TGTGCCACTACCGGGACTAACACCCCCGGGGAGACCCAGTACTTC.

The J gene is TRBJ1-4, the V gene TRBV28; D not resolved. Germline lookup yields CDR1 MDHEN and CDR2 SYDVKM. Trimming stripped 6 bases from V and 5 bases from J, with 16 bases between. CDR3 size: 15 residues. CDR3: CASRRSGGLNEKLFF. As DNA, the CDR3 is TGTGCCAGCAGGCGGAGTGGAGGGTTGAATGAAAAACTGTTTTTT.